Below are 23 T cell receptor beta chains sequenced from a single sample in a study of blood T cell repertoires in COVID-19. Assay used: immunoSEQ multiplex PCR; TCRdb lists only in-frame clones, some missing. The sample holds 60,000 or so clones, 80% seen once. Sequenced sample: peripheral blood. Receptors were obtained from a man aged 25 to 40 with COVID-19, enrolled during active disease.

CDR3 sequence reads: CASSLRTSENTGELFF. The CDR3 region has the DNA TGTGCCAGCAGCCTCAGGACTAGCGAGAACACCGGGGAGCTGTTTTTT. The gene calls are TRBV7-8 and TRBJ2-2; TRBD2 agrees at 9 bases. CDR1 and CDR2 from the germline V gene are SGHVS and FQNEAQ. The CDR3 has 16 amino acids. V lost 5 bases and J lost 1; bases outside the gene matches: 5.

The chain recombines TRBV5-1 with TRBJ2-7; 9 bases fit TRBD1. CDR1 is SGHRS and CDR2 is YFSETQ in the germline V gene. The V gene end was trimmed by 5 bases and the J gene end by 0 bases; junction bases not matched to a gene: 3. This CDR3 contains 14 residues. The CDR3 DNA sequence: TGCGCCAGCAGGGGACAGGGAAGCTCCTACGAGCAGTACTTC. This encodes CASRGQGSSYEQYF.

In nucleotides, the CDR3 is TGTGCCAGCACCGGGGTGGGAGGCAATGAGCAGTTCTTC. This translates into CASTGVGGNEQFF. The rearrangement links TRBV4-2 to TRBJ2-1; TRBD2 is a possible D gene (6 bases). The CDR3 covers 13 residues. The V and J ends lost 7 bases and 6 bases respectively, with 13 bases between them. Germline V gene sequence: CDR1 LGHNA, CDR2 YNFKEQ.

The chain recombines TRBV6-5 with TRBJ2-2; tentative D call: TRBD2 (5 bases). CDR1 MNHEY and CDR2 SVGAGI come from the germline V gene. V lost 6 bases and J 5 bases, leaving 16 bases between the germline ends. The CDR3 length is 15 residues. CDR3 sequence: CASSNRGFSTGELFF. DNA for the CDR3: TGTGCCAGCAGCAATAGAGGGTTTAGTACCGGGGAGCTGTTTTTT.

The rearrangement joins TRBV28 to TRBJ1-1, with no clear D. The V end lost 2 bases, the J end lost 4 bases, and 11 bases lay between the germline ends. This CDR3 comprises 14 residues. In germline, CDR1 is MDHEN, CDR2 SYDVKM. The CDR3 DNA reads as TGTGCCAGCAGTTTACTGTCTGTGAGCACTGAAGCTTTCTTT. Its protein product is CASSLLSVSTEAFF. Looking up the rest from reference TRBV28 and TRBJ1-1 gives the full variable domain: DVKVTQSSRYLVKRTGEKVFLECVQDMDHENMFWYRQDPGLGLRLIYFSYDVKMKEKGDIPEGYSVSREKKERFSLILESASTNQTSMYLCASSLLSVSTEAFFGQGTRLTVV.

The chain joins TRBV28 to TRBJ1-3; 7 nucleotides agree with TRBD1. The CDR3 has 15 amino acids. CDR1 is MDHEN, CDR2 SYDVKM, per germline. V shed 6 bases, J shed 1 base, and the junction held 6 bases outside the gene matches. The CDR3 region is CASRSGGTSGNTIYF. For the CDR3, the DNA is TGTGCCAGCAGGTCAGGGGGTACATCTGGAAACACCATATATTTT. Full variable domain (remainder filled in from reference TRBV28 and TRBJ1-3): DVKVTQSSRYLVKRTGEKVFLECVQDMDHENMFWYRQDPGLGLRLIYFSYDVKMKEKGDIPEGYSVSREKKERFSLILESASTNQTSMYLCASRSGGTSGNTIYFGEGSWLTVV.

Only a few counts were recorded for this clone. The V and J genes are TRBV27 and TRBJ2-2; TRBD2 aligns across 10 bases. Germline lookup yields CDR1 MNHEY and CDR2 SMNVEV (reference sequence). V lost 5 bases and J lost 6; bases outside the gene matches: 9. The CDR3 loop spans 16 amino acids. CDR3 sequence: CASSPWGTSVSGELFF. CDR3 sequence (DNA): TGTGCCAGCAGTCCTTGGGGGACTAGCGTTTCCGGGGAGCTGTTTTTT.

The chain couples TRBV29-1 to TRBJ2-7, with TRBD1 identical over 10 bases. Trimming at V came to 7 bases and at J to 5 bases, leaving 8 bases not matched to a gene. Germline V lookup: CDR1 SQVTM, CDR2 ANQGSEA. The CDR3 runs to 13 residues. Here the CDR3 reads CSGGTGAPNEQYF. The CDR3 nucleotides read TGCAGCGGCGGGACAGGGGCCCCCAACGAGCAGTACTTC.

This clone occurred a few times. Other DNA variants within this sample encode the same CDR3. This chain links TRBV14 with TRBJ2-1; unclear D gene. CDR3 length: 12 amino acids. V was shortened by 2 bases and J by 6 bases, with 5 bases between the two germline ends. Germline V gene lookup returns CDR1 SGHDN and CDR2 FVKESK. As DNA, the CDR3 is TGTGCCAGCAGCCAAACACGCAATGAGCAGTTCTTC. It translates to CASSQTRNEQFF.

The gene calls are TRBV7-8 and TRBJ2-1, with D unclear. The CDR3 covers 12 residues. Deletions cut 6 bases from V and 8 bases from J, with 11 bases between. Germline CDR1 and CDR2: SGHVS and FQNEAQ. The CDR3 DNA reads TGTGCCAGCAGTTACGACTGGGATGAGCAGTTCTTC. Protein product: CASSYDWDEQFF. Complete variable domain (other parts from reference TRBV7-8 and TRBJ2-1): GAGVSQSPRYKVAKRGQDVALRCDPISGHVSLFWYQQALGQGPEFLTYFQNEAQLDKSGLPSDRFFAERPEGSVSTLKIQRTQQEDSAVYLCASSYDWDEQFFGPGTRLTVL.

The gene calls are TRBV5-1 and TRBJ2-1; 11 nucleotides agree with TRBD2. CDR1 SGHRS and CDR2 YFSETQ come from the germline V gene. Germline trimming cut 4 bases from V and 1 base from J; bases unmatched to any gene: 10. CDR3 size: 18 residues. The CDR3 region is CASSPKLAGVWSYNEQFF. The CDR3 DNA reads as TGCGCCAGCAGCCCGAAACTAGCGGGAGTCTGGTCCTACAATGAGCAGTTCTTC.

This clone was seen a handful of times. The chain links TRBV6-5 to TRBJ2-7, with 9 bases that match TRBD1. CDR1 is MNHEY and CDR2 is SVGAGI in the germline V gene. This CDR3 contains 15 residues. Germline trimming cut 0 bases from V and 5 bases from J; bases unmatched to any gene: 5. In DNA, the CDR3 is TGTGCCAGCAGTTACTCGAGGGACAGGGCCCACGAGCAGTACTTC. Translated: CASSYSRDRAHEQYF.

V is TRBV4-1 and J is TRBJ2-5; TRBD1 agrees at 9 bases. V shed 4 bases, J shed 5 bases, and the junction held 8 bases outside the gene matches. Germline CDR1 reads MGHRA; CDR2 reads YSYEKL. This CDR3 is 15 amino acids long. This CDR3 reads CASSRLQGARETQYF. In DNA form, the CDR3 reads TGCGCCAGCAGCCGATTACAGGGGGCTCGGGAGACCCAGTACTTC.

The chain combines TRBV2 with TRBJ2-1; no firm D call. The CDR3 extends over 13 amino acids. Trimming removed 2 bases from V and 5 bases from J, with 7 bases in between. CDR1 and CDR2 (germline): SNHLY, FYNNEI. The CDR3 protein is CASSELENNEQFF. In DNA, the CDR3 is TGTGCCAGCAGTGAACTGGAGAACAATGAGCAGTTCTTC.

The rearrangement uses TRBV30 and TRBJ2-7, with 13 bases identical to TRBD2. The trim removed 1 base at V and 7 bases at J, leaving 10 bases unmatched. The CDR3 length is 16 residues. Germline V gene lookup returns CDR1 GTSNPN and CDR2 SVGIG (reference sequence). The CDR3 coding sequence is TGTGCCTGGAGTGAGCGACTAGCGGGGGGTTTAGGTGAGCAGTACTTC. It codes for CAWSERLAGGLGEQYF.

This chain connects TRBV7-9 to TRBJ2-3; TRBD2 aligns across 7 bases. V was pared by 2 bases and J by 2 bases, with 7 bases of the junction left unmatched. Germline CDR1 and CDR2: SEHNR and FQNEAQ (reference sequence). CDR3 length: 16 residues. Here the CDR3 DNA reads TGTGCCAGCAGCTTAACACTAGCGACAAACACAGATACGCAGTATTTT. Its translation: CASSLTLATNTDTQYF.

This chain joins TRBV3-1 (or the pseudogene TRBV3-2) and TRBJ2-7; D may be TRBD1 (6 bases). The ends were cut back, 4 bases at V and 5 bases at J, with 12 bases in the middle. CDR1 is LGHDT and CDR2 is YNNKEL in the germline V gene (reference sequence). The CDR3 consists of 13 residues. CDR3: CASSRNGQNEQYF. In DNA form, the CDR3 reads TGTGCCAGCAGCCGGAACGGACAGAACGAGCAGTACTTC.

The CDR3 loop reads CASSRPGGGIYYGYTF. The CDR3 DNA follows: TGTGCCAGCAGCCGACCGGGCGGGGGGATTTACTATGGCTACACCTTC. The chain employs TRBV28 and TRBJ1-2, with D possibly matching TRBD1 (5 bases). The V and J ends lost 6 bases and 3 bases respectively, with 20 bases between them. The CDR3 totals 16 residues. Germline CDR1 and CDR2: MDHEN and SYDVKM.

The rearrangement links TRBV5-6 to TRBJ1-5, with D perhaps TRBD1 (6 bases). Per the germline V gene, CDR1 is SGHDT and CDR2 is YYEEEE. Trimming pared 1 base from V and 5 bases from J, leaving 13 bases between. CDR3 length: 15 residues. The CDR3 region is CASSLLGRGDQPQHF. For the CDR3, the DNA is TGTGCCAGCAGCTTGTTGGGGAGGGGGGATCAGCCCCAGCATTTT.

This sequence joins TRBV5-1 and TRBJ2-5, with 11 bases lining up with TRBD2. Germline CDR1 is SGHRS and CDR2 is YFSETQ. The CDR3 sequence is 14 residues long. V lost 2 bases, J lost 5 bases, and 2 bases stayed unmatched. The CDR3 sequence: CASSLLAGDETQYF. In DNA, the CDR3 is TGCGCCAGCAGCTTACTAGCGGGAGATGAGACCCAGTACTTC. Supplemented by reference TRBV5-1 and TRBJ2-5, the full variable domain reads KAGVTQTPRYLIKTRGQQVTLSCSPISGHRSVSWYQQTPGQGLQFLFEYFSETQRNKGNFPGRFSGRQFSNSRSEMNVSTLELGDSALYLCASSLLAGDETQYFGPGTRLLVL.

This rearrangement joins TRBV5-1 to TRBJ1-2; 10 positions match TRBD1. Germline CDR1 and CDR2: SGHRS and YFSETQ. V shed 4 bases, J shed 8 bases, and the junction held 11 bases outside the gene matches. The CDR3 is made up of 15 amino acids. In nucleotides, the CDR3 is TGCGCCAGCAGCCTAGGACAGGGGGGTGGATTGGGCTACACCTTC. Protein product: CASSLGQGGGLGYTF.

Regarding this clone: Germline and junction disagree at one end, which may indicate a read error. The DNA for the CDR3 is TGTGCCAGCAGCTTAGGGGCCGAGCAGTTCTTC. Translation: CASSLGAEQFF. The chain employs TRBV12-3 or TRBV12-4 and TRBJ2-1, with TRBD1 as a possible D gene (5 bases). This CDR3 has 11 residues.

The sample holds one count of this clone. The chain has TRBV10-2 and TRBJ1-1; D may be TRBD1 (6 bases). Germline CDR1 is WSHSY and CDR2 is SAAADI. The V and J ends lost 6 bases and 6 bases respectively, with 14 bases between them. The CDR3 sequence is 13 residues long. The CDR3 here is CASRDRHTPEAFF. The CDR3 DNA is TGCGCCAGCAGGGACAGACATACCCCTGAAGCTTTCTTT.